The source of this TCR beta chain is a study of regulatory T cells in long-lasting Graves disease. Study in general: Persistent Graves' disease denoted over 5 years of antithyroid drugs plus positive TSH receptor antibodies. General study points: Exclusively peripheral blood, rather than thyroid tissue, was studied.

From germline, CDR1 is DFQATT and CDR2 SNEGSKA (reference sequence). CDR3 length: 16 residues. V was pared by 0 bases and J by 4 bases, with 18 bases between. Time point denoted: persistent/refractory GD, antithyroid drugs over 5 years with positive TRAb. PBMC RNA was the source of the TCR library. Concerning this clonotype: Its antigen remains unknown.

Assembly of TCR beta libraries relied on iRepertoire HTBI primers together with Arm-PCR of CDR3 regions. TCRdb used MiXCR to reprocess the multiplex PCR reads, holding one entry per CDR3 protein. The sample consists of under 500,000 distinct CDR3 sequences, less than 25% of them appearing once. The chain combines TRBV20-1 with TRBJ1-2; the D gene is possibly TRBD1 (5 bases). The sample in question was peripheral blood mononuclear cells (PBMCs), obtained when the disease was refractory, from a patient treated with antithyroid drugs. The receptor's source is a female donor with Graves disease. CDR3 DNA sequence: TGCAGTGCTAGAGACCCAGCTACCGACAGTATCTATGGCTACACCTTC. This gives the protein CSARDPATDSIYGYTF.